These 25 T cell receptor beta chains share one sample of origin, sequenced in a study of CD4+ T cells in melanoma. TCRdb keeps only in-frame clones here, not all; method: immunoSEQ multiplex PCR. This sample has about 15,000 clones; about 66% occur once, and the top ten carry over 11%. The material sequenced was cells from a culture (not recorded whether cultured in vitro). The receptors shown here come from a human donor with melanoma.

This clone was counted between two and nine times. CDR3 DNA sequence: TGTGCCAGCAGCGGGCAACAGGGGTTGGGGGGCTACACCTTC. Protein: CASSGQQGLGGYTF. The chain carries TRBV5-4 and TRBJ1-2; TRBD1 matches 7 bases. V was pared by 4 bases and J by 8 bases, with 11 bases of the junction left unmatched. The CDR3 extends over 14 amino acids. Germline V CDR1 and CDR2: SGHNT, YYREEE (reference sequence).

The V gene is TRBV29-1, the J gene TRBJ2-3, with 7 bases that match TRBD2. After removal of 4 bases from V and 4 bases from J, the junction contained 5 bases not matched to a gene. The length of the CDR3 is 13 residues. The germline V gene encodes CDR1 SQVTM and CDR2 ANQGSEA. This CDR3 reads CSVVSGTPDTQYF. CDR3 coding DNA: TGCAGCGTTGTCAGCGGGACCCCAGATACGCAGTATTTT.

The chain is built from TRBV6-5 and TRBJ1-2; D may be TRBD1 (5 bases). Trimming removed 5 bases at V and 7 bases at J, with 14 bases between. The CDR3 length is 13 residues. The germline V gene has CDR1 MNHEY and CDR2 SVGAGI. CDR3 nucleotide sequence: TGTGCCAGCAGTGCCCCGGGGGGGTCTGGCTACACCTTC. Translated, it gives CASSAPGGSGYTF.

The chain carries TRBV5-6 and TRBJ2-1; 7 bases are shared with TRBD2. The CDR3 is made up of 14 amino acids. V lost 2 bases and J lost 9; bases outside the gene matches: 8. The germline CDR1 and CDR2 sequences are SGHDT and YYEEEE. The CDR3 is CASSFSSTSTEQFF. CDR3 in DNA: TGTGCCAGCAGCTTCTCCTCGACTAGCACTGAGCAGTTCTTC.

The V and J genes are TRBV11-2 and TRBJ2-5; perhaps TRBD1 as D (5 bases). V was pared by 2 bases and J by 0 bases, with 19 bases between. Germline V CDR1 and CDR2: SGHAT, FQNNGV. This CDR3 has 18 amino acids. DNA for the CDR3: TGTGCCAGCAGCTTAAGGGGTTCTTTCCCTCGGTACCAAGAGACCCAGTACTTC. It is translated as CASSLRGSFPRYQETQYF.

J is TRBJ1-5 and V is TRBV15; 8 bases fit TRBD1. V trimming: 3 bases; J trimming: 2 bases; junction bases outside the gene matches: 9. This CDR3 is 17 amino acids long. Germline lookup yields CDR1 LNHNV and CDR2 YYDKDF (reference sequence). As DNA, the CDR3 is TGTGCCACCAGCAGGGGACAGGCGGCAGTTGGCAATCAGCCCCAGCATTTT. Protein product: CATSRGQAAVGNQPQHF.

The chain links TRBV6-1 to TRBJ1-4; D remains ambiguous. Trimming removed 2 bases at V and 4 bases at J, with 8 bases between. CDR1 is MNHNS and CDR2 is SASEGT in the germline V gene. The CDR3 totals 14 residues. CDR3 loop: CASSEWHYNEKLFF. CDR3 sequence (DNA): TGTGCCAGCAGTGAATGGCACTATAATGAAAAACTGTTTTTT.

The chain carries TRBV6-1 and TRBJ1-2; D call uncertain. V was cut by 0 bases and J by 1 base, with 9 bases left in between. The CDR3 contains 15 residues. Germline-derived CDR1 and CDR2 are MNHNS and SASEGT. CDR3 sequence reads: CASSEAYEINYGYTF. The CDR3 coding sequence is TGTGCCAGCAGTGAAGCATACGAGATTAACTATGGCTACACCTTC.

Notes on this clone: Other DNA sequences in this specimen translate into the identical CDR3. The V gene is TRBV10-2, the J gene TRBJ2-5, with D maybe TRBD1 (6 bases). The V and J ends lost 5 bases and 1 base respectively, with 8 bases between them. This CDR3 is 13 amino acids long. Looked up from germline, CDR1 is WSHSY and CDR2 is SAAADI. Written as DNA, the CDR3 is TGCGCCAGCAGTTGGACAGCCCAAGAGACCCAGTACTTC. Translated, it gives CASSWTAQETQYF.

The rearrangement uses TRBV2 and TRBJ1-5; 7 bases map to TRBD1. From germline, CDR1 is SNHLY and CDR2 FYNNEI. The CDR3 loop spans 13 amino acids. The V and J ends lost 6 bases and 8 bases, in that order; junction bases with no gene match: 7. Here the CDR3 DNA reads TGTGCCAGCAGCCTCGGGACAGAGGAGCCCCAGCATTTT. Its protein is CASSLGTEEPQHF.

By sample fraction, this clone is medium-sized (0.01 to 0.1%). The chain combines TRBV10-3 with TRBJ1-2, with D possibly being TRBD1 (5 bases). Trimming pared 5 bases from V and 4 bases from J, leaving 17 bases between. This CDR3 has 15 amino acids. CDR1 is ENHRY, CDR2 SYGVKD, per germline. The CDR3 loop is CAISPRSPQGYGYTF. In nucleotides, the CDR3 is TGTGCCATCAGTCCGAGGTCACCCCAGGGCTATGGCTACACCTTC.

This clone was counted between two and nine times. The chain recombines TRBV5-1 with TRBJ2-5; D is unresolved. The CDR3 is 14 residues long. V was shortened by 0 bases and J by 1 base, with 7 bases between the two germline ends. Germline loops: CDR1 SGHRS, CDR2 YFSETQ. In DNA, the CDR3 is TGCGCCAGCAGCTTGGACGCGCGCCAAGAGACCCAGTACTTC. The encoded protein is CASSLDARQETQYF.

This clone turned up a few times. V and J are TRBV18 and TRBJ2-7; D may match TRBD1 or TRBD2 (5 bases each). Per the germline V gene, CDR1 is KGHSH and CDR2 is LQKENI. CDR3 length: 14 residues. Trimming took off 4 bases at V and 3 bases at J, with 13 bases between the two ends. The CDR3 region has the DNA TGTGCCAGCTCACGCGCCGGGACCCTCTACGAGCAGTACTTC. This sequence encodes CASSRAGTLYEQYF. Looking up the rest from reference TRBV18 and TRBJ2-7 gives the full variable domain: NAGVMQNPRHLVRRRGQEARLRCSPMKGHSHVYWYRQLPEEGLKFMVYLQKENIIDESGMPKERFSAEFPKEGPSILRIQQVVRGDSAAYFCASSRAGTLYEQYFGPGTRLTVT.

This chain connects TRBV2 to TRBJ2-2; D is uncertain. This CDR3 has 14 amino acids. V was trimmed by 4 bases and J by 1 base, leaving 7 bases between them. The germline V gene has CDR1 SNHLY and CDR2 FYNNEI. The CDR3 loop is CASSGARNTGELFF. The CDR3 DNA follows: TGTGCCAGCAGTGGGGCGCGGAACACCGGGGAGCTGTTTTTT.

The chain carries TRBV6-4 and TRBJ1-6; the D gene is possibly TRBD1 (5 bases). Per germline, CDR1 MRHNA and CDR2 SNTAGT. The CDR3 has 14 amino acids. V gave up 7 bases and J gave up 9 bases, with 16 bases separating them. CDR3 sequence: CASTASAGLSPLHF. The CDR3 DNA follows: TGTGCCAGCACTGCTTCGGCAGGGCTTTCACCCCTCCACTTT.

This chain uses TRBV2 with TRBJ1-2; 7 nucleotides match TRBD1. The V gene end was trimmed by 6 bases and the J gene end by 6 bases; junction bases not matched to a gene: 7. The CDR3 totals 13 residues. Germline CDR1 and CDR2: SNHLY and FYNNEI. The CDR3 sequence: CASRHRGGNGYTF. The CDR3 bases are TGTGCCAGCAGACACAGGGGCGGCAATGGCTACACCTTC.

This chain links TRBV7-9 with TRBJ1-2, with TRBD1 identical over 10 bases. The CDR3 is made up of 18 amino acids. V dropped 5 bases and J dropped 1; count of bases not matched to a gene: 13. The germline gives CDR1 SEHNR, CDR2 FQNEAQ (reference sequence). CDR3 nucleotides: TGTGCCAGCAGCCAGGGCGGGACAGGGGTCTTGAGTAACTATGGCTACACCTTC. Translation: CASSQGGTGVLSNYGYTF. The variable domain in full, completed from reference TRBV7-9 and TRBJ1-2, reads DTGVSQNPRHKITKRGQNVTFRCDPISEHNRLYWYRQTLGQGPEFLTYFQNEAQLEKSRLLSDRFSAERPKGSFSTLEIQRTEQGDSAMYLCASSQGGTGVLSNYGYTFGSGTRLTVV.

The chain joins TRBV7-8 to TRBJ2-2; no definite D call. The CDR3 has 16 amino acids. In germline, CDR1 is SGHVS, CDR2 FQNEAQ. The ends were cut back, 5 bases at V and 8 bases at J, with 21 bases in the middle. The CDR3 protein is CASSPIGVLDEGELFF. The CDR3 bases are TGTGCCAGCAGCCCAATAGGTGTCCTGGATGAAGGGGAGCTGTTTTTT.

The rearrangement links TRBV7-9 to TRBJ2-5, with D possibly TRBD2 on 7 matching bases. The V end lost 0 bases, the J end lost 4 bases, and 9 bases lay between the germline ends. The germline V gene has CDR1 SEHNR and CDR2 FQNEAQ (reference sequence). CDR3 length: 14 amino acids. Here the CDR3 reads CASSLAGGRETQYF. Written as DNA, the CDR3 is TGTGCCAGCAGCTTAGCGGGGGGGCGAGAGACCCAGTACTTC.

There are a few counts of this clone. The chain links TRBV6-6 to TRBJ1-6, with TRBD1 as a possible D gene (6 bases). Germline lookup yields CDR1 MNHNY and CDR2 SVGAGI (reference sequence). This CDR3 is 13 amino acids long. V was clipped by 10 bases and J by 5 bases, with 12 bases between them. CDR3 DNA: TGTGCCACTCAGGGACAAAATAATTCACCCCTCCACTTT. It yields the protein CATQGQNNSPLHF.

This clone came up a few times. This sequence joins TRBV5-7 and TRBJ1-2; TRBD1 matches at 9 bases. TRBV5-7 qualifies as an ORF whose function is uncertain. The CDR3 extends over 15 amino acids. Trimming removed 3 bases from V and 7 bases from J; junction bases left unmatched: 10. For the CDR3, the DNA is TGTGCCAGCAGCTCGGGGGACAGGGTGCAGGCTGGCTACACCTTC. It translates to CASSSGDRVQAGYTF.

The J gene is TRBJ1-1, the V gene TRBV6-5, with no clear D. V shed 0 bases and J shed 0 bases, with 8 bases lying between them. Germline V gives CDR1 MNHEY, CDR2 SVGAGI. This CDR3 is built from 15 residues. CDR3 sequence (DNA): TGTGCCAGCAGTTACTCTGGGTCCTTGAACACTGAAGCTTTCTTT. Protein sequence: CASSYSGSLNTEAFF.

The rearrangement links TRBV2 to TRBJ2-3, with 11 bases identical to TRBD1. The length of the CDR3 is 15 residues. The germline CDR1 and CDR2 sequences are SNHLY and FYNNEI. V lost 3 bases, J lost 3 bases, and 2 bases stayed unmatched. The CDR3 sequence: CASSDGTGGTDTQYF. The CDR3 region has the DNA TGTGCCAGCAGTGACGGGACAGGGGGAACAGATACGCAGTATTTT.

The chain joins TRBV15 to TRBJ2-5; possibly TRBD2 for D (6 bases). Trimming removed 4 bases from V and 0 bases from J, with 9 bases in between. Germline CDR1 LNHNV, CDR2 YYDKDF (reference sequence). The CDR3 has 14 amino acids. The CDR3 DNA is TGTGCCACCAGCATAGGAGGGAACCAAGAGACCCAGTACTTC. Translated: CATSIGGNQETQYF.

The genes are TRBV7-9 and TRBJ2-5; 8 bases map to TRBD2. Germline CDR1 reads SEHNR; CDR2 reads FQNEAQ (reference sequence). This CDR3 spans 13 amino acids. J gave up 5 bases and V 5 bases, and 4 bases lay outside the gene matches. The CDR3 coding sequence is TGTGCCAGCAGCCCCGGGGGGGCCGAGACCCAGTACTTC. Protein product: CASSPGGAETQYF.